This T cell receptor (beta chain) emerged from a study of beta chain features in type 1 diabetes. General study results and limits: Overrepresentation of cells with high TCR expression could result from cDNA sequencing. In these data, an HLA type influence on TCRB rearrangement remained unresolved. A moderate, significant TCRB CDR3 shortening appeared in type 1 diabetes across four CD4+ subsets. Relative to healthy donors, patients appeared to have naive, central memory and Treg TCRB repertoires that were more similar.

The sequenced template was cDNA made from the entire isolated RNA. The method was immunoSEQ multiplex PCR; TCRdb's version includes in-frame clones alone and lacks a portion of them. The repertoire holds approximately 150,000 clones, with 63% as singletons. As concerns this clone: Its antigen is unknown.

The sequence derives from a man under 40 with type 1 diabetes. Sequencing was performed on naive CD4+ T cells from blood.

This CDR3 is CASSGTGELFF. CDR3 DNA sequence: TGTGCCAGCAGCGGAACCGGGGAGCTGTTTTTT. The gene calls are TRBV7-2 and TRBJ2-2; D remains unclear. CDR1 and CDR2 (germline): SGHTA, FQGNSA. The CDR3 covers 11 residues. The V end was cut by 5 bases, the J end by 5 bases, with 3 bases between. The whole variable domain, filled in from reference TRBV7-2 and TRBJ2-2, reads GAGVSQSPSNKVTEKGKDVELRCDPISGHTALYWYRQSLGQGLEFLIYFQGNSAPDKSGLPSDRFSAERTGGSVSTLTIQRTQQEDSAVYLCASSGTGELFFGEGSRLTVL.